This T cell receptor (beta chain) was observed in a study of cytomegalovirus exposure and HLA in healthy donors. PCR was performed using 60 Vbeta and 13 Jbeta primers. Sequencing used immunoSEQ multiplex PCR; TCRdb keeps in-frame clones, though not all of them. The table shows some 160,000 clones, with 84% occurring only once. This clone was seen just once. CDR1 and CDR2 (germline): LNHNV, YYDKDF (reference sequence). This CDR3 is built from 13 residues. The V end was cut by 8 bases, the J end by 2 bases, with 12 bases between. The sample was PBMCs. This TCR was sampled from a man in his forties or fifties in good health and CMV-seropositive. The chain couples TRBV15 to TRBJ2-5; TRBD1 might be the D (5 bases). The CDR3 spells CATGNRIQETQYF. CDR3 sequence (DNA): TGTGCCACCGGTAACAGGATTCAAGAGACCCAGTACTTC.